Listed here are 14 T cell receptor beta chains from one sample, sequenced in a study of molecular identifiers for immune sequencing clone quantification. TCRdb recomputed calls from the PCR reads with MiXCR, one row per CDR3 protein. The profile shows 9,700 or so distinct CDR3 sequences, just under 20% of them singletons. The sample comprised naive CD8+ T cells from blood, with Jurkat cell RNA spiked in. Indicated subset: FACS-sorted CD8+CD4-CCR7+CD45RA+ naive T cells. These receptors were obtained from a human donor in good health. Some libraries in this study had Jurkat cell RNA spiked in.

The chain joins TRBV4-3 to TRBJ2-7, with D perhaps being TRBD1 or TRBD2 (5 bases each). V was pared by 2 bases and J by 1 base, with 12 bases between. The germline V gene encodes CDR1 LGHNA and CDR2 YSLEER. The CDR3 consists of 15 residues. CDR3 region: CASSQMGTGSYEQYF. As DNA, the CDR3 is TGCGCCAGCAGCCAAATGGGGACGGGGTCCTACGAGCAGTACTTC.

This clonotype is medium-sized in the sample. The chain joins TRBV25-1 to TRBJ2-1, with 9 bases identical to TRBD2. Germline values: CDR1 MGHDK, CDR2 SYGVNS. This CDR3 contains 18 residues. V dropped 2 bases and J dropped 0; count of bases not matched to a gene: 8. The CDR3 region has the DNA TGTGCCAGCAGTGAAGAGTCTAGCGGGGTGAGCTCCTACAATGAGCAGTTCTTC. Amino acids: CASSEESSGVSSYNEQFF.

By share of the sample, this clonotype is medium-sized. This rearrangement joins TRBV7-2 to TRBJ2-1; 7 nucleotides line up with TRBD2. The CDR3 contains 16 residues. The V gene's germline CDR1 is SGHTA and CDR2 FQGNSA. Trimming removed 4 bases from V and 2 bases from J; junction bases left unmatched: 8. CDR3 region: CASSSFSGPTYNEQFF. DNA of the CDR3: TGTGCCAGCAGCTCCTTTAGCGGGCCGACCTACAATGAGCAGTTCTTC.

The table lists this clonotype with many counts. The chain combines TRBV6-5 with TRBJ2-7; unclear D gene. The V end was cut by 2 bases, the J end by 6 bases, with 8 bases between. This CDR3 comprises 12 residues. Germline CDR1 MNHEY, CDR2 SVGAGI. The CDR3 spells CASSYTGLEQYF. DNA of the CDR3: TGTGCCAGCAGTTACACCGGCCTCGAGCAGTACTTC.

By proportion, this clonotype is medium-sized (0.01 to 0.1%). V is TRBV4-1 and J is TRBJ1-5; D is unclear. The germline gives CDR1 MGHRA, CDR2 YSYEKL. The CDR3 covers 14 residues. Trimming shortened V by 1 base and J by 8 bases, and 12 bases separated the two germline ends. The CDR3 reads CASSQADTGEPQHF. CDR3 DNA sequence: TGCGCCAGCAGCCAAGCTGACACCGGAGAGCCCCAGCATTTT.

This clonotype is medium-sized (0.01 to 0.1%). The chain uses TRBV28 and TRBJ1-5, with TRBD1 matching over 7 bases. The ends lost 3 bases at V and 5 bases at J; junction bases unmatched: 7. Germline CDR1 reads MDHEN; CDR2 reads SYDVKM. The CDR3 covers 15 residues. The CDR3 region is CASSFFRQGDQPQHF. CDR3 DNA sequence: TGTGCCAGCAGTTTCTTTCGGCAGGGGGATCAGCCCCAGCATTTT.

Within the sample, this clonotype is medium-sized (0.01 to 0.1%). V gene TRBV4-3 combines with J gene TRBJ2-5, with D tentatively TRBD1 or TRBD2 (6 bases each). The CDR3 contains 15 residues. Germline V CDR1 and CDR2: LGHNA, YSLEER. The V end lost 1 base, the J end lost 5 bases, and 14 bases lay between the germline ends. CDR3 loop: CASSQGVGAGETQYF. The CDR3 DNA sequence: TGCGCCAGCAGCCAAGGTGTGGGGGCGGGGGAGACCCAGTACTTC.

In its sample, this clonotype is medium-sized (0.01 to 0.1%). V usage is TRBV20-1 and J usage is TRBJ2-3; no clear D. The CDR3 loop spans 13 amino acids. The germline V gene has CDR1 DFQATT and CDR2 SNEGSKA (reference sequence). Deletions cut 3 bases from V and 2 bases from J, with 9 bases between. CDR3 sequence: CSARVGVTDTQYF. The CDR3 nucleotides read TGCAGTGCTAGGGTTGGTGTCACAGATACGCAGTATTTT.

This clonotype is judged medium-sized. The chain has TRBV5-1 and TRBJ1-1; perhaps TRBD1 as D (5 bases). CDR3 length: 16 amino acids. The germline V gene encodes CDR1 SGHRS and CDR2 YFSETQ. V shed 2 bases and J shed 3 bases, with 17 bases lying between them. The CDR3 sequence is CASSFFTGASYTEAFF. CDR3 sequence (DNA): TGCGCCAGCAGCTTTTTTACCGGGGCAAGCTACACTGAAGCTTTCTTT. Based on the CDR3 plus reference TRBV5-1 and TRBJ1-1, the full variable domain is KAGVTQTPRYLIKTRGQQVTLSCSPISGHRSVSWYQQTPGQGLQFLFEYFSETQRNKGNFPGRFSGRQFSNSRSEMNVSTLELGDSALYLCASSFFTGASYTEAFFGQGTRLTVV.

By frequency in the sample, this clonotype is medium-sized. The chain employs TRBV28 and TRBJ2-1; D uncertain. V dropped 4 bases and J dropped 9 bases, with 7 bases sitting between them. This CDR3 is built from 11 residues. From germline, CDR1 is MDHEN and CDR2 SYDVKM. CDR3 loop: CASSSPGEQFF. CDR3 nucleotides: TGTGCCAGCAGTTCCCCCGGTGAGCAGTTCTTC.

With respect to this clonotype: A read error may explain this, as a much larger clone is one base away. This sequence joins TRBV19 and TRBJ2-7; D is perhaps TRBD1 (6 bases). Germline CDR1 LNHDA, CDR2 SQIVND (reference sequence). The CDR3 consists of 14 residues. V lost 6 bases to trimming and J lost 2 bases, with 14 bases between them. CDR3 nucleotides: TGTGCCAGTAGCAGGACAGCTGATCCCTACGAGCAGTACTTC. Its translation is CASSRTADPYEQYF.

This clonotype is medium-sized (0.01 to 0.1%) within its sample. This CDR3 reads CASSPPGQGPEAFF. Written as DNA, the CDR3 is TGTGCCAGCTCACCACCCGGACAGGGCCCTGAAGCTTTCTTT. The chain couples TRBV18 to TRBJ1-1, with 8 bases fitting TRBD1. Germline loops: CDR1 KGHSH, CDR2 LQKENI. The CDR3 length is 14 residues. The V and J ends lost 0 bases and 6 bases, in that order; junction bases with no gene match: 3.

The chain combines TRBV5-3 with TRBJ2-6; D ambiguous. TRBV5-3 is an ORF for which the function is uncertain. CDR3 size: 15 residues. In DNA form, the CDR3 reads TGTGCTGTGAGGCAGGAGCCCCCCGGGGCCAACGTCCTGACTTTC. This translates into CAVRQEPPGANVLTF.

By proportion, this clonotype is medium-sized. The rearrangement joins TRBV27 to TRBJ2-3, with 13 bases fitting TRBD2. V lost 6 bases, J lost 3 bases, and 6 bases stayed unmatched. The CDR3 length is 16 residues. Germline V CDR1 and CDR2: MNHEY, SMNVEV (reference sequence). The CDR3 is CASSQLAGGPTDTQYF. The DNA for the CDR3 is TGTGCCAGCAGCCAACTAGCGGGAGGGCCGACAGATACGCAGTATTTT.